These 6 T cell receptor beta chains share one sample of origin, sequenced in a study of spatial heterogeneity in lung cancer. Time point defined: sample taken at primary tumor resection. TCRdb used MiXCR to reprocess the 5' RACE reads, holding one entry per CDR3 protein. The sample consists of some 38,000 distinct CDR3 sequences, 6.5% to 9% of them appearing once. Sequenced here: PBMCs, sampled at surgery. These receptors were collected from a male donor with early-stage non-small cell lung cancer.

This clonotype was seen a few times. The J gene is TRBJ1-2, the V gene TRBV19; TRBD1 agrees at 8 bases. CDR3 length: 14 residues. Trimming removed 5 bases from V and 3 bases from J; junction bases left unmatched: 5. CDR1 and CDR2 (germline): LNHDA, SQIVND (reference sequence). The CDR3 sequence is CASSSQGAHYGYTF. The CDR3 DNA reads TGTGCCAGTAGTTCCCAGGGGGCGCACTATGGCTACACCTTC.

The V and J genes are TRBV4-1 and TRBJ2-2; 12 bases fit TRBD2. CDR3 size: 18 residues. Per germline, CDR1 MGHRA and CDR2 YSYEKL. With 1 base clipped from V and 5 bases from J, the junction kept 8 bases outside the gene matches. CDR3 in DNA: TGCGCCAGCAGCCAAGCCGGACTAGCGGGGATTGGGACCGGGGAGCTGTTTTTT. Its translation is CASSQAGLAGIGTGELFF.

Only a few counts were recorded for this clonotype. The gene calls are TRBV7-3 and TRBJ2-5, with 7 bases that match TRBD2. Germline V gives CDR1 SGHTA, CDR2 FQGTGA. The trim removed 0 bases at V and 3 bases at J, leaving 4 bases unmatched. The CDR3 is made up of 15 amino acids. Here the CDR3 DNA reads TGTGCCAGCAGCTTAACTACTAGCGTAAAAGAGACCCAGTACTTC. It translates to CASSLTTSVKETQYF. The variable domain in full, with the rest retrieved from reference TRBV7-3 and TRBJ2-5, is GAGVSQTPSNKVTEKGKYVELRCDPISGHTALYWYRQSLGQGPEFLIYFQGTGAADDSGLPNDRFFAVRPEGSVSTLKIQRTERGDSAVYLCASSLTTSVKETQYFGPGTRLLVL.

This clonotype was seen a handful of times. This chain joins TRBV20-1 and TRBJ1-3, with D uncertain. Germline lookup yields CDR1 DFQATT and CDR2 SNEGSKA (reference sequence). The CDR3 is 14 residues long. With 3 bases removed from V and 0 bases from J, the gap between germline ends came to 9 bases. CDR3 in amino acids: CSASLTASGNTIYF. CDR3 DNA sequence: TGCAGTGCTAGTTTAACAGCCTCTGGAAACACCATATATTTT.

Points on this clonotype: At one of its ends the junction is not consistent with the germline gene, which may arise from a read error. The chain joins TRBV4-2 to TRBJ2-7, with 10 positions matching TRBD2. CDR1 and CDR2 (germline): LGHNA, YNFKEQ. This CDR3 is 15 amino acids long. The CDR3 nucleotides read TGTGTCAGCAGCCAAGCGGGGGGGAGCTCCTACGAGCAGTACTTC. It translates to CVSSQAGGSSYEQYF.

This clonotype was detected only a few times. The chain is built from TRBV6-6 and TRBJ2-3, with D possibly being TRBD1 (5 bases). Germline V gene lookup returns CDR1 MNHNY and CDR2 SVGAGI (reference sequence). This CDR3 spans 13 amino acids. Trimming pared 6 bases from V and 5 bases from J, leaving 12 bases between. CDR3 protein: CASRQVSEDTQYF. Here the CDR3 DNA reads TGTGCCAGCAGACAGGTTTCCGAAGATACGCAGTATTTT.